This is a list of T cell receptor beta chains from one sample in a study of OX40 agonist ivuxolimab in advanced cancers. Sequencing was performed with immunoSEQ multiplex PCR; in TCRdb, only in-frame clones are kept and a portion is missing. The table includes roughly 120,000 clones, about nine tenths detected once. The sample was CD4+ or CD8+ T cells sorted from blood, taken in a trial of the OX40 agonist ivuxolimab. Receptor source: an adult with an advanced solid tumor such as melanoma, head and neck, liver or kidney cancer. CDR3s include the opening cysteine and the closing phenylalanine or tryptophan. The D gene is left open where the match is weak. Part of the rows lack a size; the others show once, few, many or a class for expanded clones.

V,size,J,D,DNA,CDR3
TRBV5-1,.,TRBJ2-2,.,TGCGCCAGCAGCTTGGCTGCAGGACCCACCGGGGAGCTGTTTTTT,CASSLAAGPTGELFF
TRBV30,once,TRBJ2-3,.,TGTGCCTGGAGCGACGGGACATCGGGCACAGATACGCAGTATTTT,CAWSDGTSGTDTQYF
TRBV5-4,.,TRBJ2-1,TRBD1,TGTGCCAGCAGCCACCGGACAGGGGGCAACTACAATGAGCAGTTCTTC,CASSHRTGGNYNEQFF
TRBV11-2,.,TRBJ2-1,.,TGTGCCAGCAGCCCAGTCGGACACAGCTACAATGAGCAGTTCTTC,CASSPVGHSYNEQFF
TRBV29-1,few,TRBJ1-4,.,TGCAGCGTGCGGTATGGGGCTAATGAAAAACTGTTTTTT,CSVRYGANEKLFF
TRBV12-5,.,TRBJ2-7,TRBD2,TGTGCTAGTGGTTTTACTAGCGGCTCCTACGAGCAGTACTTC,CASGFTSGSYEQYF
TRBV5-4,.,TRBJ1-1,.,TGTGCCAGCAGCCCCCTAGGGTTCCAGGGATCCACTGAAGCTTTCTTT,CASSPLGFQGSTEAFF
TRBV19,.,TRBJ1-4,.,TGTGCCAGTAGGGACAGCACTTATGAAAAACTGTTTTTT,CASRDSTYEKLFF
TRBV28,.,TRBJ2-3,.,TGTGCCAGCAGTTCGCAGGGACGCACAGATACGCAGTATTTT,CASSSQGRTDTQYF
TRBV4-3,.,TRBJ2-7,TRBD1,TGCGCCAGCAGCCAAGATGAAAAGGGGACAGGGATTCCATACGAGCAGTACTTC,CASSQDEKGTGIPYEQYF
TRBV9,.,TRBJ2-1,.,TGTGCCAGCAGCCAGAGCGGGAATGAGCAGTTCTTC,CASSQSGNEQFF
TRBV5-4,.,TRBJ1-2,TRBD1,TGTGCCAGCAGCCGCGGACAGGGGGACGGCTACACCTTC,CASSRGQGDGYTF
TRBV5-1,.,TRBJ2-7,.,TGCGCCAGCAGCTTGGCCTTAGGCCACCTCTACGAGCAGTACTTC,CASSLALGHLYEQYF
TRBV5-1,.,TRBJ2-5,.,TGCGCCAGCAGCTTGGGACAGGCCCAAGAGACCCAGTACTTC,CASSLGQAQETQYF
TRBV19,few,TRBJ2-1,.,TGTGCCACAATGTGGGACCCCCAGAGCTCCTACAATGAGCAGTTCTTC,CATMWDPQSSYNEQFF
TRBV6-6,.,TRBJ2-1,.,TGTGCCAGCAGTTATACAGTTGGCTCCTACAATGAGCAGTTCTTC,CASSYTVGSYNEQFF
TRBV7-9,few,TRBJ1-4,.,TGTGCCACCCAGGGGTCAGCTCTCGGCAGGGCTAATGAAAAACTGTTTTTT,CATQGSALGRANEKLFF
TRBV7-6,.,TRBJ2-5,.,TGTGCCAGCAGCCCCTACAGGGACGAGACCCAGTACTTC,CASSPYRDETQYF
TRBV18,.,TRBJ1-5,.,TGTGCCAGCTCATCCACAGGGATTAGCAATCAGCCCCAGCATTTT,CASSSTGISNQPQHF
TRBV7-9,.,TRBJ1-1,.,TGTGCCAGCAGTTTGACTGGTCTGAACACTGAAGCTTTCTTT,CASSLTGLNTEAFF
TRBV5-1,.,TRBJ2-7,.,TGCGCCAGCAGCTTGCTAGGGGATGCCTACGAGCAGTACTTC,CASSLLGDAYEQYF
TRBV4-2,.,TRBJ1-4,.,TGTGCCAGCAGCCAAGATGCACGCGGGCAGCTTAAACTGTTTTTT,CASSQDARGQLKLFF
TRBV21-1,.,TRBJ2-7,.,TGTGCCAGCAGCAAAAGAGGGGACGGACTAGCGGGAGGAATCAACGAGCAGTACTTC,CASSKRGDGLAGGINEQYF
TRBV7-9,.,TRBJ2-6,.,TGTGCCAGCAGCTTCGAGGGGGCTGGGGCCAACGTCCTGACTTTC,CASSFEGAGANVLTF
TRBV6-5,.,TRBJ2-5,.,TGTGCCAGCAGTCCTAGGCCGGCCGTCCAAGAGACCCAGTACTTC,CASSPRPAVQETQYF
TRBV7-9,.,TRBJ2-6,.,TGTGCCAGCAGCTCGACAGCCTTCCTCTCTGGGGCCAACGTCCTGACTTTC,CASSSTAFLSGANVLTF
TRBV19,.,TRBJ1-4,.,TGTGCCAGTAGTATTTGGGGCGCAGGACCAACTAATGAAAAACTGTTTTTT,CASSIWGAGPTNEKLFF
TRBV28,.,TRBJ2-1,TRBD2,TGTGCCAGCAGTTCTAAACTAGCGGAGACCTACAATGAGCAGTTCTTC,CASSSKLAETYNEQFF
TRBV18,.,TRBJ1-1,TRBD1,TGTGCCAGCTCACCTAATACCGGGACAGGGGACACTGAAGCTTTCTTT,CASSPNTGTGDTEAFF
TRBV7-3,.,TRBJ1-1,.,TGTGCCAGCAGCTTAACTAATCAGTACAACACTGAAGCTTTCTTT,CASSLTNQYNTEAFF
TRBV2,.,TRBJ2-2,.,TGTGCCAGCAGGGTCCAGATGCCCGACACCGGGGAGCTGTTTTTT,CASRVQMPDTGELFF
TRBV7-3,.,TRBJ2-2,.,TGTGCCAGCAGCTTAACGAGGGCGACCGGGGAGCTGTTTTTT,CASSLTRATGELFF